This T cell receptor beta chain was observed in a study of T cell responses to AZD1222 COVID-19 vaccine. The table came from immunoSEQ multiplex PCR; TCRdb's copy has only in-frame clones and leaves some out. The table lists some 120,000 clones, 85% to 90% of them singletons. Source: peripheral blood, taken 28 days after the second AZD1222 dose. This clonotype was obtained from an adult who received the AZD1222 COVID-19 vaccine.

CDR3 protein: CASSQTSGGQGEQYF. CDR3 sequence (DNA): TGCGCCAGCAGCCAAACTAGCGGGGGGCAGGGGGAGCAGTACTTC. The V and J genes are TRBV4-1 and TRBJ2-7; 12 bases agree with TRBD2. The CDR3 is 15 residues long. V lost 2 bases, J lost 7 bases, and 6 bases stayed unmatched. The germline CDR1 and CDR2 sequences are MGHRA and YSYEKL.